Detailed here is one T cell receptor beta chain. Its specificity is unknown. The method was immunoSEQ multiplex PCR; TCRdb's version includes in-frame clones alone and lacks a portion of them. The sample holds tens of thousands of clones; over 70% are singletons and the top ten take 15% to 20%. The sample is drawn from a study of T cell responses to AZD1222 COVID-19 vaccine. Overall study findings and caveats: CD4 TCRs associated with vaccination spanned spike, dominating at 160-218 and 743-854. Repertoires in all cases were sampled only once the peak T cell response had passed. Only six people who got AZD1222 tested seropositive at baseline.

The germline CDR1 and CDR2 sequences are SGHNT and YYREEE (reference sequence). This CDR3 has 15 residues. The junction had 4 bases not matched to a gene; V was cut back by 5 bases and J by 0 bases. This receptor was identified in an adult who received the AZD1222 COVID-19 vaccine. Source: peripheral blood, taken 28 days after the second AZD1222 dose. The rearrangement joins TRBV5-4 to TRBJ1-4, with 7 bases fitting TRBD1. CDR3 sequence: CASSSGQATNEKLFF. In DNA form, the CDR3 reads TGTGCCAGCAGTTCCGGACAGGCAACTAATGAAAAACTGTTTTTT.